The present T cell receptor (beta chain) was sequenced within a study of T cells in Graves' hyperthyroidism and ophthalmopathy. Findings and caveats of the study: Clonotypes that were expanded in thyroid above 0.001 mostly appeared in blood too.

Germline trimming cut 6 bases from V and 3 bases from J; bases unmatched to any gene: 4. CDR1 KGHDR and CDR2 SFDVKD come from the germline V gene. The length of the CDR3 is 14 residues. This clonotype turned up a few times. The antigen remains undetermined. Absence of ophthalmopathy progression within 18 months defined stable Graves' hyperthyroidism. Patients between 18 and 65 years old had hyperthyroidism, newly diagnosed and lasting under 2 months. Amplified TCR beta CDR3 regions came from RNA transcripts. The HTBI primer set served for first-round RT-PCR of the TCR CDR3. TCRdb redid the calling of the multiplex PCR reads with MiXCR, one entry per CDR3 protein. In the table there are 700,000 to 950,000 distinct CDR3 sequences, under 45% of which are singletons.

The chain joins TRBV24-1 to TRBJ1-5, with 7 nucleotides matching TRBD1. The TCR was taken from a woman aged 35 to 49 with Graves' hyperthyroidism. Material for sequencing was blood. CDR3 sequence reads: CATSPGQINQPQHF. CDR3 nucleotides: TGTGCCACCAGTCCGGGACAGATCAATCAGCCCCAGCATTTT.